This entry describes one TCR beta chain. The antigen remains unidentified. This entry belongs to a study of shared clonotypes between healthy human individuals. Overall study results and limits: Sequencing depth was predicted to influence how clonotypes are shared among donors. Generally, estimated richness proved larger in naive subsets than it did in memory subsets.

Adults of Caucasian background living in Nashville, Tennessee made up all donors. Sequenced by immunoSEQ multiplex PCR; TCRdb stores in-frame clones only, minus some. The sample lists about 510,000 clones, almost 97% seen once, with about 0.057% in the top ten. Germline V gene lookup returns CDR1 SGHTA and CDR2 FQGTGA. This CDR3 has 14 residues. The trim removed 6 bases at V and 5 bases at J, leaving 6 bases unmatched. This chain links TRBV7-3 with TRBJ2-3; TRBD1 matches at 9 bases. Sample: naive CD4+ T cells sorted from blood. Subset: CD45RA+ positively selected. The sequence was obtained from a woman aged 30 to 39 in good health. The CDR3 coding sequence is TGTGCCAGCAGTACGACAGGGGGGAAAGATACGCAGTATTTT. As protein: CASSTTGGKDTQYF.